Below, 14 T cell receptor beta chains from the same sample are listed, as sequenced in a study of identical twins. TCRdb processed the 5' RACE reads anew with MiXCR; each CDR3 protein has one entry. In the table there are roughly 720,000 distinct CDR3 sequences, over 15% of which are singletons. This sample was shared with a second study, whose subject was T cells expressing NK-cell markers.

The sequencing sample was made of PBMCs. The source is a woman aged 18-30 years in good health.

The V and J genes are TRBV5-1 and TRBJ2-1, with D hard to call. V lost 0 bases and J lost 4, with 8 bases in between. Germline V CDR1 and CDR2: SGHRS, YFSETQ. CDR3 length: 14 residues. In DNA, the CDR3 is TGCGCCAGCAGCTTGGAACTTGTTTACAATGAGCAGTTCTTC. Translating gives CASSLELVYNEQFF.

The CDR3 protein is CSVERARGYNEQFF. Written as DNA, the CDR3 is TGCAGCGTTGAAAGGGCCAGGGGCTACAATGAGCAGTTCTTC. The chain uses TRBV29-1 and TRBJ2-1; D perhaps matches TRBD1 (6 bases). V dropped 2 bases and J dropped 3 bases, with 11 bases sitting between them. The CDR3 sequence is 14 residues long. Germline V gene lookup returns CDR1 SQVTM and CDR2 ANQGSEA.

This clonotype was seen a few times. The CDR3 spells CSVLPGGEADTQYF. The CDR3 coding sequence is TGCAGCGTCCTCCCGGGCGGGGAGGCAGATACGCAGTATTTT. J is TRBJ2-3 and V is TRBV29-1, with D tentatively TRBD2 (6 bases). The germline V and J ends were trimmed by 6 bases and 4 bases, with 17 bases remaining between them. CDR1 SQVTM and CDR2 ANQGSEA come from the germline V gene. CDR3 length: 14 residues.

There are a few counts of this clonotype. This chain connects TRBV29-1 to TRBJ2-7; 7 bases align to TRBD1. The CDR3 runs to 13 residues. Germline CDR1 SQVTM, CDR2 ANQGSEA. V trimming: 2 bases; J trimming: 2 bases; junction bases outside the gene matches: 3. In nucleotides, the CDR3 is TGCAGCGTTGAAAGACAGGGCACCTACGAGCAGTACTTC. Translating it yields CSVERQGTYEQYF.

This clonotype was seen more than once but under ten times. The chain has TRBV27 and TRBJ2-1; D could derive from TRBD1 or TRBD2 (5 bases each). Trimming took 5 bases from V and 0 from J, leaving 14 bases between them. Germline V gene lookup returns CDR1 MNHEY and CDR2 SMNVEV (reference sequence). The CDR3 contains 16 residues. CDR3 region: CASSLHSGSSYNEQFF. For the CDR3, the DNA is TGTGCCAGCAGTCTACACTCAGGGAGCTCCTACAATGAGCAGTTCTTC.

The chain has TRBV2 and TRBJ2-3; TRBD2 agrees at 9 bases. Germline V CDR1 and CDR2: SNHLY, FYNNEI. CDR3 length equals 17 residues. The trim removed 8 bases at V and 2 bases at J, leaving 14 bases unmatched. CDR3 amino acids: CASGRKLAGEFTDTQYF. CDR3 nucleotides: TGTGCCAGCGGGAGAAAATTAGCGGGGGAGTTCACAGATACGCAGTATTTT.

This clonotype was recorded a few times. V and J are TRBV11-2 and TRBJ2-1, with 8 nucleotides matching TRBD1. J lost 1 base, V lost 0 bases, and 5 bases had no gene match. The CDR3 is made up of 17 amino acids. CDR1 and CDR2 from the germline V gene are SGHAT and FQNNGV. Here the CDR3 DNA reads TGTGCCAGCAGCTTAGATGAATACAGGGGGTCCTACAATGAGCAGTTCTTC. Encoded protein: CASSLDEYRGSYNEQFF.

The table lists this clonotype with a few counts. The chain uses TRBV10-3 and TRBJ2-1; D is perhaps TRBD2 (6 bases). V shed 6 bases and J shed 7 bases, with 13 bases lying between them. The germline gives CDR1 ENHRY, CDR2 SYGVKD. The CDR3 covers 13 residues. CDR3: CAIRRDSTNEQFF. CDR3 sequence (DNA): TGTGCCATCAGGCGGGACTCAACGAATGAGCAGTTCTTC.

CDR3 DNA: TGTGCCAGCAGCTTTTCCGCGGGAGGAGCCGAGCAGTACTTC. It codes for CASSFSAGGAEQYF. The chain recombines TRBV11-2 with TRBJ2-7, with 8 nucleotides matching TRBD2. Germline V CDR1 and CDR2: SGHAT, FQNNGV. Unmatched junction bases numbered 7, after V lost 3 bases and J lost 6 bases. CDR3 length: 14 amino acids.

This clonotype has a count of ten or more. CDR3: CASSIQGGGQNVLTF. As DNA, the CDR3 is TGCGCCAGCAGCATACAGGGAGGTGGGCAAAACGTCCTGACTTTC. This chain uses TRBV5-1 with TRBJ2-6; D is tentatively TRBD1 or TRBD2 (6 bases each). The CDR3 spans 15 residues. With 4 bases removed from V and 10 bases from J, the gap between germline ends came to 18 bases. CDR1 is SGHRS and CDR2 is YFSETQ in the germline V gene.

This clonotype was counted ten times or more. The chain combines TRBV12-3 or TRBV12-4 with TRBJ1-2; D ambiguous. Trimming cost V 6 bases and J 8 bases, with 13 bases left between them. This CDR3 spans 12 amino acids. The CDR3 bases are TGTGCCAGCAGCCAGTCGGGAGAGGGCTACACCTTC. It translates to CASSQSGEGYTF.

This clonotype has only a few counts. The rearrangement uses TRBV4-3 and TRBJ2-3, with unresolved D. This CDR3 is 14 amino acids long. Trimming took 5 bases from V and 4 from J, leaving 13 bases between them. The germline V gene has CDR1 LGHNA and CDR2 YSLEER. The CDR3 reads CASSSIVAPDTQYF. Here the CDR3 DNA reads TGCGCCAGCAGCTCCATCGTGGCTCCAGATACGCAGTATTTT.

The chain couples TRBV20-1 to TRBJ2-1; 9 bases line up with TRBD2. The CDR3 consists of 14 residues. J lost 9 bases, V lost 6 bases, and 12 bases had no gene match. Germline CDR1 DFQATT, CDR2 SNEGSKA (reference sequence). The DNA of the CDR3 is TGCAGTGCCGAAGCGGGAGGAGGTCTCAGTGAGCAGTTCTTC. Translating it yields CSAEAGGGLSEQFF.

This clonotype was recorded a few times. This chain uses TRBV7-2 with TRBJ2-1; D gene ambiguous. Trimming removed 1 base from V and 2 bases from J, with 9 bases in between. Germline values: CDR1 SGHTA, CDR2 FQGNSA. The CDR3 length is 15 residues. The CDR3 DNA reads TGTGCCAGCAGCTTAGGTGCACCAACCTACAATGAGCAGTTCTTC. Its protein product is CASSLGAPTYNEQFF.